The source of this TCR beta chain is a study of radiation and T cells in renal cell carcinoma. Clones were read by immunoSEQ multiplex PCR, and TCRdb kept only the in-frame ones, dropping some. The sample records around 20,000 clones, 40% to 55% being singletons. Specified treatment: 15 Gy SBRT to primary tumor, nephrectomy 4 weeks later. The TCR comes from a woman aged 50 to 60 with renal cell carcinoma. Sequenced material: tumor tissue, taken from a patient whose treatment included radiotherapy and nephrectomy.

The CDR3 DNA is TGTGCCAGCATCGGAGTAGGCACAGATACGCAGTATTTT. Its translation is CASIGVGTDTQYF. The V gene is TRBV6-4, the J gene TRBJ2-3; D remains unclear. Trimming stripped 7 bases from V and 1 base from J, with 9 bases between. The CDR3 has 13 residues. The V gene's germline CDR1 is MRHNA and CDR2 SNTAGT.